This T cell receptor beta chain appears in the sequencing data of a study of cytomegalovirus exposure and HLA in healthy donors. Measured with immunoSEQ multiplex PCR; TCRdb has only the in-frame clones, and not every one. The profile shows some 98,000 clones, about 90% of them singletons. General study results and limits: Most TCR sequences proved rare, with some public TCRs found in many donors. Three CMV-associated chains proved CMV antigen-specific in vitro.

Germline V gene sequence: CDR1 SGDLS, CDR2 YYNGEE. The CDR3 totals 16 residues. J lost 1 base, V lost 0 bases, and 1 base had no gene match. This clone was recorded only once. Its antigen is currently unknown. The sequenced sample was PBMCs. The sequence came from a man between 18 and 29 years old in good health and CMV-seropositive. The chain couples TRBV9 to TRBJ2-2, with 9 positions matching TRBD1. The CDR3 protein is CASSVGGQGNTGELFF. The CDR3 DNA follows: TGTGCCAGCAGCGTAGGGGGACAGGGGAACACCGGGGAGCTGTTTTTT.